These 2 T cell receptor beta chains share one sample of origin, sequenced in a study of blood T cell repertoires in COVID-19. The table came from immunoSEQ multiplex PCR; TCRdb's copy has only in-frame clones and leaves some out. The sample has 270,000 or so clones; approximately 84% are singletons. Material for sequencing was peripheral blood. The receptor source for this set is a human donor with COVID-19, enrolled during active disease. The donor label of this sample is uncertain.

This chain joins TRBV5-8 and TRBJ1-2, with TRBD1 matching over 8 bases. Germline CDR1 SGHTS, CDR2 YDEGEE. The junction had 18 bases not matched to a gene; V was cut back by 7 bases and J by 4 bases. The CDR3 has 17 amino acids. CDR3 sequence: CASSWGVTGAQSYGYTF. In DNA, the CDR3 is TGTGCCAGCTCCTGGGGGGTGACAGGGGCCCAAAGCTATGGCTACACCTTC.

The chain joins TRBV5-4 to TRBJ2-7; D is possibly TRBD2 (5 bases). Trimming stripped 2 bases from V and 8 bases from J, with 11 bases between. CDR1 SGHNT and CDR2 YYREEE come from the germline V gene (reference sequence). This CDR3 contains 12 residues. The CDR3 spells CASSLLETKQYF. CDR3 sequence (DNA): TGTGCCAGCAGCTTACTAGAAACTAAGCAGTACTTC.